These 2 T cell receptor beta chains were sequenced from one sample in a study of T cell repertoires in cytomegalovirus infection. Each CDR3 protein gets one entry after TCRdb re-called the reads with MiXCR. The sample consists of roughly 180,000 distinct CDR3 sequences, about 22% of them appearing once. For these receptors, no antigen is known. The specimen comprised CD8+ T cells from cultured PBMCs, sampled from culture after CMV antigen stimulation. The receptors were sampled from a human donor in good health (CMV status not recorded). Some clones in this sample may be carry-over from other donors' samples.

This chain links TRBV12-3 or TRBV12-4 with TRBJ1-1; D possibly corresponds to TRBD1 (5 bases). V shed 3 bases and J shed 1 base, with 12 bases lying between them. The CDR3 is 15 residues long. This CDR3 is CASSFLGETNTEAFF. DNA of the CDR3: TGTGCCAGCAGTTTTCTAGGGGAGACGAACACTGAAGCTTTCTTT.

The chain combines TRBV5-5 with TRBJ1-6; 7 nucleotides agree with TRBD1. The CDR3 is 17 amino acids. V shed 4 bases and J 0 bases; nucleotides not matched to a gene: 7. CDR1 is SGHKS and CDR2 is YYEKEE in the germline V gene (reference sequence). CDR3 DNA sequence: TGTGCCAGCAGCCCAGACAGGGTTAGCTCCTATAATTCACCCCTCCACTTT. The encoded protein is CASSPDRVSSYNSPLHF.